These 29 T cell receptor beta chains originate from one sample sequenced in a study of tumor-infiltrating lymphocytes in primary liver carcinoma. It was from about 20-30 mg of unsorted bulk tissue that RNA and DNA were co-extracted. Total RNA (around 500 ng) served as template for TCR beta cDNA synthesis primed by a constant-region primer. Amplification in three nested multiplex PCR rounds with slightly modified ARM-PCR gave rise to TCR beta libraries. Forward primers for TRBV1-TRBV30 and a C-beta reverse primer served the first two PCR rounds, at roughly 10 cycles each. Each CDR3 protein gets one entry after TCRdb re-called the multiplex PCR reads with MiXCR. The table lists roughly 25,000 distinct CDR3 sequences, 75% to 80% of them singletons. Sequencing input: liver tumor tissue from sampling region 3. Noted subset: tumor region T3, left-lateral pole. Source of these receptors: a man aged 35 to 55 with primary liver carcinoma and hepatitis B virus infection.

This clonotype has only one observation. Since the CDR3 does not end with the conserved phenylalanine or tryptophan, this likely comes from a read error. J is TRBJ2-5 and V is TRBV11-2; D is possibly TRBD1 or TRBD2 (5 bases each). The CDR3 totals 16 residues. V lost 6 bases and J lost 3, with 20 bases in between. Germline CDR1 reads SGHAT; CDR2 reads FQNNGV. The CDR3 protein is CASSRTPGWGKETQYL. The CDR3 nucleotides read TGTGCCAGCAGTCGAACTCCTGGCTGGGGGAAAGAGACCCAGTACCTC.

The rearrangement links TRBV4-2 to TRBJ2-1; weak D call: TRBD1 (6 bases). Germline V gene data show CDR1 as LGHNA and CDR2 as YNFKEQ. The CDR3 covers 15 residues. V gave up 0 bases and J gave up 6 bases, with 12 bases separating them. CDR3 residues: CASSQEDSSRNEQFF. For the CDR3, the DNA is TGTGCCAGCAGCCAAGAGGACAGTAGCCGCAATGAGCAGTTCTTC.

By share, this clonotype ranks as medium-sized (0.01 to 0.1%). The V gene is TRBV6-6, the J gene TRBJ2-2; the D gene is possibly TRBD2 (5 bases). Trimming took off 8 bases at V and 6 bases at J, with 16 bases between the two ends. CDR1 MNHNY and CDR2 SVGAGI come from the germline V gene (reference sequence). CDR3 length: 14 amino acids. The CDR3 region is CASRPDSSSGELFF. The CDR3 nucleotides are TGTGCCAGCCGTCCGGACTCCTCCTCCGGGGAGCTGTTTTTT.

Comments on this clonotype: Because it lacks the conserved phenylalanine or tryptophan at the end, this CDR3 is likely a read error. The chain links TRBV5-1 to TRBJ2-7, with D possibly TRBD1 on 6 matching bases. This CDR3 has 13 residues. CDR1 and CDR2 (germline): SGHRS, YFSETQ. Trimming removed 6 bases from V and 6 bases from J, with 16 bases in between. CDR3 amino acids: CASTQGPQGEQYL. CDR3 DNA sequence: TGCGCCAGCACGCAGGGGCCGCAGGGCGAGCAGTACTTA.

The rearrangement links TRBV11-2 to TRBJ1-2; D is unclear. Between the trimmed V and J ends, which lost 8 bases and 5 bases, there was a span of 9 bases. Germline V lookup: CDR1 SGHAT, CDR2 FQNNGV. CDR3 length: 11 residues. The CDR3 loop is CASVEQYGYTF. CDR3 bases: TGTGCCAGCGTTGAACAGTATGGCTACACCTTC. The variable domain in full, completed from reference TRBV11-2 and TRBJ1-2, reads EAGVAQSPRYKIIEKRQSVAFWCNPISGHATLYWYQQILGQGPKLLIQFQNNGVVDDSQLPKDRFSAERLKGVDSTLKIQPAKLEDSAVYLCASVEQYGYTFGSGTRLTVV.

Comments on this clonotype: The conserved phenylalanine or tryptophan normally closing the CDR3 is absent here, so this likely arose from a read error. The chain employs TRBV7-9 and TRBJ1-2; D is unclear. In germline, CDR1 is SEHNR, CDR2 FQNEAQ (reference sequence). The CDR3 contains 16 residues. V gave up 5 bases and J gave up 5 bases, with 21 bases separating them. The CDR3 is CASSPEGRLSPYGYTL. CDR3 nucleotides: TGTGCCAGCAGCCCCGAGGGCAGGCTGTCCCCATATGGCTACACCTTA.

In regard to this clonotype: Since a much larger clone is just one base distant, this may be a read error. V gene TRBV9 combines with J gene TRBJ1-5; possible D gene TRBD1, 6 bases. The CDR3 totals 15 residues. V was cut by 3 bases and J by 7 bases, with 17 bases left in between. Germline CDR1 SGDLS, CDR2 YYNGEE. CDR3 protein: CASSAAGAVEQPQHF. CDR3 in DNA: TGTGCCAGCAGCGCGGCGGGGGCGGTGGAGCAGCCCCAGCATTTT.

About this clonotype: No conserved phenylalanine or tryptophan ends this CDR3, so it is likely a read error. It is unclear where the CDR3 begins or ends on the DNA, so no DNA is shown, and the CDR3 is as TCRdb lists it. The J gene is TRBJ1-1, the V gene TRBV11-1. Germline V gives CDR1 SGHAT, CDR2 FQDESV (reference sequence). The CDR3 adds up to 15 amino acids, both ends counted. CDR3 in amino acids: CASSAGLSIITEASL.

On this clonotype itself: Here the CDR3 omits its conserved ending phenylalanine or tryptophan, so a read error is the likely source. V is TRBV6-5 and J is TRBJ2-7, with 8 positions matching TRBD2. Germline values: CDR1 MNHEY, CDR2 SVGAGI. V gave up 0 bases and J gave up 6 bases; unmatched junction bases: 4. The CDR3 contains 14 residues. The DNA of the CDR3 is TGTGCCAGCAGTTACTCTAGCGGGAATGGCGAGCAGTACTGC. Amino acid sequence: CASSYSSGNGEQYC.

In this sample, this clonotype turned up many times. This sequence joins TRBV5-1 and TRBJ2-1; the match to TRBD2 covers 7 bases. This CDR3 has 15 amino acids. The ends lost 0 bases at V and 5 bases at J; junction bases unmatched: 5. CDR1 is SGHRS, CDR2 YFSETQ, per germline. In DNA, the CDR3 is TGCGCCAGCAGCTTGGTTAGCGGGTTTAACAATGAGCAGTTCTTC. Protein: CASSLVSGFNNEQFF.

The rearrangement joins TRBV7-8 to TRBJ2-2; possible D gene TRBD2, 6 bases. Germline V gives CDR1 SGHVS, CDR2 FQNEAQ. This CDR3 has 17 amino acids. Trimming pared 9 bases from V and 4 bases from J, leaving 24 bases between. CDR3 sequence (DNA): TGTGCCAGTAGCGTCACATCACCGGGACTCTTCACCGGGGAGCTGTTTTTT. This encodes CASSVTSPGLFTGELFF. The whole variable domain, remainder taken from reference TRBV7-8 and TRBJ2-2, is GAGVSQSPRYKVAKRGQDVALRCDPISGHVSLFWYQQALGQGPEFLTYFQNEAQLDKSGLPSDRFFAERPEGSVSTLKIQRTQQEDSAVYLCASSVTSPGLFTGELFFGEGSRLTVL.

Concerning this clonotype: At one boundary the junction diverges from the germline segment, which might be a read error. V is TRBV11-3 and J is TRBJ2-4, with D tentatively TRBD1 (5 bases). CDR1 and CDR2 from the germline V gene are SGHNT and YENEEA. CDR3 length: 15 residues. The CDR3 region has the DNA TGTACCAGCAGCTTCACTGGACGGACAAAAAACATCCGGTACTTC. Translation gives CTSSFTGRTKNIRYF.

As for this clonotype: Sequence at one end of the junction differs from germline and may be a read error. V and J are TRBV11-2 and TRBJ2-3, with D perhaps being TRBD1 or TRBD2 (5 bases each). This CDR3 is 13 amino acids long. Germline V gives CDR1 SGHAT, CDR2 FQNNGV. The CDR3 nucleotides read TGTGCCAGCAGCTACAGAGGGGCAGATACGCGGTATTTT. Protein: CASSYRGADTRYF.

Concerning this clonotype: The conserved closing phenylalanine or tryptophan is absent in this CDR3, likely reflecting a read error. The chain combines TRBV5-8 with TRBJ2-4; TRBD2 matches 7 bases. V was clipped by 4 bases and J by 2 bases; unmatched bases: 9. From germline, CDR1 is SGHTS and CDR2 YDEGEE. This CDR3 is 16 amino acids long. The CDR3 bases are TGTGCCAGCAGCCTGGGACTAACGGGCCCCAAAAACATTCAGTACTTA. Encoded protein: CASSLGLTGPKNIQYL.

On this clonotype itself: With a much larger clone just one base away, this may be a read error. Likely a read error: the CDR3 ends without its conserved phenylalanine or tryptophan. This rearrangement joins TRBV9 to TRBJ2-7; D is ambiguous. This CDR3 has 14 residues. Per the germline V gene, CDR1 is SGDLS and CDR2 is YYNGEE. Deletions cut 1 base from V and 0 bases from J, with 8 bases between. The CDR3 sequence: CASSVRSNSYEQYL. In DNA form, the CDR3 reads TGTGCCAGCAGCGTAAGGTCCAACTCCTACGAGCAGTACCTC.

With regard to this clonotype: A junction end diverges from the germline sequence, so it may reflect a read error. The CDR3 is CASGLGRVTSVNEQFF. CDR3 in DNA: TGTGCCAGCGGCTTAGGACGAGTGACTAGCGTCAATGAGCAGTTCTTC. This chain uses TRBV7-9 with TRBJ2-1, with 8 bases aligning to TRBD2. The CDR3 is 16 residues long. Germline loops: CDR1 SEHNR, CDR2 FQNEAQ (reference sequence). Full variable domain (remainder filled in from reference TRBV7-9 and TRBJ2-1): DTGVSQNPRHKITKRGQNVTFRCDPISEHNRLYWYRQTLGQGPEFLTYFQNEAQLEKSRLLSDRFSAERPKGSFSTLEIQRTEQGDSAMYLCASGLGRVTSVNEQFFGPGTRLTVL.

On this clonotype: The junction departs from germline at one end; a sequencing error may be responsible. The chain combines TRBV11-2 with TRBJ2-1; D unclear. The CDR3 is made up of 16 amino acids. Germline V CDR1 and CDR2: SGHAT, FQNNGV. The CDR3 protein is CASSLEAESSYNEQFF. The CDR3 DNA follows: TGTGCCAGCAGTTTAGAAGCAGAGAGCTCCTACAATGAGCAGTTCTTC. Supplemented by reference TRBV11-2 and TRBJ2-1, the full variable domain reads EAGVAQSPRYKIIEKRQSVAFWCNPISGHATLYWYQQILGQGPKLLIQFQNNGVVDDSQLPKDRFSAERLKGVDSTLKIQPAKLEDSAVYLCASSLEAESSYNEQFFGPGTRLTVL.

Turning to this clonotype: Compared with germline, one end of the junction differs, possibly owing to a read error. This chain connects TRBV18 to TRBJ2-1; 12 bases are shared with TRBD2. Germline assignment: CDR1 KGHSH and CDR2 LQKENI. This CDR3 is 17 amino acids long. This chain's CDR3 is CASSPSGSSGRGNEHFF. For the CDR3, the DNA is TGTGCCAGCTCACCGTCGGGCTCTAGCGGGAGGGGCAATGAGCATTTCTTC. The full variable domain, rest sourced from reference TRBV18 and TRBJ2-1, is NAGVMQNPRHLVRRRGQEARLRCSPMKGHSHVYWYRQLPEEGLKFMVYLQKENIIDESGMPKERFSAEFPKEGPSILRIQQVVRGDSAAYFCASSPSGSSGRGNEHFFGPGTRLTVL.

For this clonotype: It is likely a read error, because the conserved phenylalanine at the end of the CDR3 is missing. This sequence joins TRBV12-3 or TRBV12-4 and TRBJ2-7, with 9 bases identical to TRBD1. This CDR3 is built from 15 residues. This CDR3 reads CASSLAQGANYDQYL. CDR3 sequence (DNA): TGTGCCAGCAGTTTAGCACAGGGGGCCAACTACGATCAGTACTTA.

Comments on this clonotype: The junction differs from germline at one of its ends, possibly a read error. The gene calls are TRBV4-1 and TRBJ2-3; TRBD1 is a possible D gene (6 bases). Germline assignment: CDR1 MGHRA and CDR2 YSYEKL. This CDR3 region has 16 residues. In DNA, the CDR3 is TGCGCCAGCGGCCAAGATAGGCAGGGGTGGGCAGATATGCAGTATTTT. It yields the protein CASGQDRQGWADMQYF.

Regarding this clonotype: The conserved final phenylalanine or tryptophan is absent from the CDR3, which likely points to a read error. The chain joins TRBV28 to TRBJ2-7; unclear D gene. V lost 1 base, J lost 7 bases, and 14 bases lay in between. The CDR3 is 14 residues long. The germline V gene encodes CDR1 MDHEN and CDR2 SYDVKM. CDR3 protein: CASSLFVWDGEQYI. The CDR3 DNA reads TGTGCCAGCAGTTTATTCGTTTGGGATGGAGAGCAGTACATC.

The chain couples TRBV11-2 to TRBJ2-1, with D possibly TRBD2 on 5 matching bases. This CDR3 is built from 15 residues. Trimming took off 1 base at V and 8 bases at J, with 15 bases between the two ends. The germline V gene has CDR1 SGHAT and CDR2 FQNNGV. CDR3 region: CASSLVSGRIDEQFF. The CDR3 DNA is TGTGCCAGCAGCTTAGTTAGTGGGAGAATCGATGAGCAGTTCTTC.

Here the CDR3 reads CSVKSSNEQFF. For the CDR3, the DNA is TGCAGCGTTAAAAGCAGTAATGAGCAGTTCTTC. This rearrangement joins TRBV29-1 to TRBJ2-1, with D unclear. The CDR3 loop spans 11 amino acids. Trimming shortened V by 5 bases and J by 7 bases, and 9 bases separated the two germline ends. CDR1 and CDR2 (germline): SQVTM, ANQGSEA.

Details on this clonotype: The junction departs from germline at one end; a sequencing error may be responsible. The chain joins TRBV4-1 to TRBJ1-2; D is uncertain. From germline, CDR1 is MGHRA and CDR2 YSYEKL. The length of the CDR3 is 14 residues. The CDR3 loop reads CASSQGNSNYGYTF. The DNA for the CDR3 is TGCGCCAGCAGCCAAGGGAACAGTAACTATGGCTATACATTC.

This chain joins TRBV6-1 and TRBJ2-3; maybe TRBD2 (5 bases). Trimming pared 8 bases from V and 5 bases from J, leaving 11 bases between. The CDR3 extends over 12 amino acids. Germline V gene lookup returns CDR1 MNHNS and CDR2 SASEGT. CDR3 nucleotide sequence: TGTGCCAGCTCGGTCGGGGTAGATACGCAGTATTTT. This translates into CASSVGVDTQYF.

The chain couples TRBV7-9 to TRBJ2-1; TRBD1 matches 7 bases. The CDR3 runs to 14 residues. Per the germline V gene, CDR1 is SEHNR and CDR2 is FQNEAQ (reference sequence). Trimming at V came to 5 bases and at J to 5 bases, leaving 6 bases not matched to a gene. Written as DNA, the CDR3 is TGTGCCAGCAGCGTGAGACAGGGCAACAATGAGCAGTTCTTC. Amino acids: CASSVRQGNNEQFF.

Comments on this clonotype: Sequence at one end of the junction differs from germline and may be a read error. The rearrangement uses TRBV24-1 and TRBJ2-6, with D maybe TRBD2 (6 bases). The CDR3 is made up of 16 amino acids. Per germline, CDR1 KGHDR and CDR2 SFDVKD. CDR3 loop: CATSGPAGSGANILTF. CDR3 sequence (DNA): TGTGCCACCAGTGGTCCAGCGGGCTCTGGGGCCAACATCCTGACTTTC.

A remark on this clonotype: The DNA is left out, because the CDR3 cannot be placed on it with certainty; the CDR3 is given as TCRdb lists it. The chain uses TRBV10-3 and TRBJ2-6; the tabulated D call, TRBD1, remains unverified against the DNA. The CDR3 is 16 amino acids in total, end residues counted. Germline V lookup: CDR1 ENHRY, CDR2 SYGVKD. The CDR3 spells CAISAAWGSGANAQTF.

In regard to this clonotype: At one end, the junction sequence differs from germline, possibly due to a read error. The V gene is TRBV5-1, the J gene TRBJ1-5; D might be TRBD1 (5 bases). This CDR3 spans 14 amino acids. The germline V gene encodes CDR1 SGHRS and CDR2 YFSETQ. DNA for the CDR3: TGCGCCCGCAGCTTGTCAGGGAACGATCAGCACCAGCATTTT. Protein: CARSLSGNDQHQHF.